The 7 T cell receptor beta chains in this list originate from one sample, sequenced in a study of Ad26.COV2.S vaccination and SARS-CoV-2 variants. Using immunoSEQ multiplex PCR, the repertoire was profiled, and TCRdb retains in-frame clones only, with some absent. The repertoire includes about 350,000 clones, about 91% of them detected once, and under 5% sits in the top ten. Here the sequenced sample was peripheral blood, taken after recovery from COVID-19. The receptors derive from a human donor who had recovered from COVID-19.

The rearrangement uses TRBV5-6 and TRBJ1-2; 12 bases match TRBD1. V lost 3 bases, J lost 6 bases, and 3 bases stayed unmatched. The CDR3 length is 14 residues. Germline V lookup: CDR1 SGHDT, CDR2 YYEEEE. The CDR3 spells CASSSGTGGNGYTF. CDR3 bases: TGTGCCAGCAGCTCGGGGACAGGGGGCAATGGCTACACCTTC.

This chain joins TRBV5-1 and TRBJ2-7; D is undetermined. The CDR3 loop spans 13 amino acids. The germline V gene has CDR1 SGHRS and CDR2 YFSETQ. V gave up 2 bases and J gave up 4 bases, with 10 bases separating them. CDR3 residues: CASSFSELYEQYF. CDR3 bases: TGCGCCAGCAGCTTCTCCGAGCTTTACGAGCAGTACTTC.

The chain has TRBV11-3 and TRBJ2-5; 13 bases line up with TRBD2. The CDR3 consists of 17 residues. Germline assignment: CDR1 SGHNT and CDR2 YENEEA. The junction had 5 bases not matched to a gene; V was cut back by 1 base and J by 3 bases. The CDR3 bases are TGTGCCAGCAGCTTAGGGGCAGGACTAGCGGGGGAAGAGACCCAGTACTTC. Amino acids: CASSLGAGLAGEETQYF.

This clone was detected a few times. The chain joins TRBV27 to TRBJ1-5; D is undetermined. This CDR3 has 15 residues. CDR1 and CDR2 (germline): MNHEY, SMNVEV (reference sequence). With 0 bases removed from V and 0 bases from J, the gap between germline ends came to 6 bases. The DNA for the CDR3 is TGTGCCAGCAGTTTATCCGGGCATAGCAATCAGCCCCAGCATTTT. This sequence encodes CASSLSGHSNQPQHF.

The J gene is TRBJ1-5, the V gene TRBV7-8; D is uncertain. Looked up from germline, CDR1 is SGHVS and CDR2 is FQNEAQ. The CDR3 length is 16 residues. V lost 1 base to trimming and J lost 0 bases, with 10 bases between them. The DNA for the CDR3 is TGTGCCAGCAGCTTAGGAGGTCGGGTTAGCAATCAGCCCCAGCATTTT. Amino acids: CASSLGGRVSNQPQHF.

This clone was detected a few times. The CDR3 sequence: CASSETWLDSPLHF. DNA of the CDR3: TGTGCCAGCAGTGAGACATGGTTGGATTCACCCCTCCACTTT. The genes are TRBV6-1 and TRBJ1-6; no definite D call. The CDR3 is 14 residues long. Deletions cut 3 bases from V and 8 bases from J, with 11 bases between. Germline V gene sequence: CDR1 MNHNS, CDR2 SASEGT.

This rearrangement joins TRBV13 to TRBJ2-3; D unresolved. This CDR3 contains 13 residues. The germline V gene encodes CDR1 PRHDT and CDR2 FYEKMQ (reference sequence). V lost 6 bases and J 0 bases, leaving 7 bases between the germline ends. CDR3 region: CASSRVSTDTQYF. DNA of the CDR3: TGTGCCAGCAGTCGAGTTAGCACAGATACGCAGTATTTT.